The present T cell receptor beta chain was sequenced within a study of blood T cell repertoires in COVID-19. Study-wide background: PBMCs, B-cell-depleted T cells, or T cells provided the cDNA or gDNA that made up the material.

Produced via immunoSEQ multiplex PCR; TCRdb's table is partial and in-frame only. The sample lists about 80,000 clones; 84% were seen once. The CDR3 spans 16 residues. V was clipped by 4 bases and J by 11 bases, with 22 bases between them. Germline V lookup: CDR1 SGDLS, CDR2 YYNGEE. The table lists this clone with a count of one. The chain couples TRBV9 to TRBJ1-6; D remains ambiguous. The sequenced sample consisted of peripheral blood. This clonotype was obtained from a man in his fifties or sixties with acute or convalescent COVID-19. The CDR3 coding sequence is TGTGCCAGCAGCCGGGGTGCGCCCGCAGGACTTACACCCCTCCACTTT. It encodes CASSRGAPAGLTPLHF.